One sample yielded the 32 T cell receptor beta chains listed below, sequenced in a study of CD8 T cells in ankylosing spondylitis. TCRdb called the 5' RACE reads again in MiXCR, with one record for every CDR3 protein. The table records about 190,000 distinct CDR3 sequences, roughly 13% of them present only once. Material: blood, either unsorted or a sorted T cell fraction (not recorded which). The receptor set was obtained from a female donor with ankylosing spondylitis or in good health (not recorded which).

This clonotype has just a few counts. V and J are TRBV7-2 and TRBJ2-2; TRBD2 matches at 7 bases. The CDR3 loop spans 15 amino acids. Germline V CDR1 and CDR2: SGHTA, FQGNSA. J was trimmed by 8 bases and V by 5 bases; bases with no gene match: 11. This CDR3 is CASSGPRSGTGELFF. In DNA form, the CDR3 reads TGTGCCAGCAGCGGCCCCCGGAGCGGGACGGGGGAGCTGTTTTTT.

This clonotype was seen many times. V gene TRBV7-9 combines with J gene TRBJ2-7, with 9 bases lining up with TRBD2. Germline CDR1 and CDR2: SEHNR and FQNEAQ (reference sequence). V was pared by 5 bases and J by 3 bases, with 8 bases of the junction left unmatched. This CDR3 is 15 amino acids long. CDR3 protein: CASSPPSTSGYEQYF. CDR3 DNA: TGTGCCAGCAGCCCTCCCTCGACTAGCGGCTACGAGCAGTACTTC. The full variable domain, in which reference TRBV7-9 and TRBJ2-7 provide the parts outside the CDR3, is DTGVSQNPRHKITKRGQNVTFRCDPISEHNRLYWYRQTLGQGPEFLTYFQNEAQLEKSRLLSDRFSAERPKGSFSTLEIQRTEQGDSAMYLCASSPPSTSGYEQYFGPGTRLTVT.

Turning to this clonotype: A read error is possible here, since a much larger clone lies one base away. The genes are TRBV15 and TRBJ1-5, with D unclear. Deletions cut 0 bases from V and 5 bases from J, with 11 bases between. Germline loops: CDR1 LNHNV, CDR2 YYDKDF (reference sequence). The CDR3 consists of 15 residues. CDR3 sequence reads: CATSRDAWRDQPQHF. The CDR3, as DNA: TGTGCCACCAGCAGAGATGCGTGGAGAGATCAGCCCCAGCATTTT.

This clonotype occurred many times. V is TRBV7-2 and J is TRBJ2-3; D remains unclear. Trimming shortened V by 3 bases and J by 0 bases, and 4 bases separated the two germline ends. Germline V CDR1 and CDR2: SGHTA, FQGNSA. This CDR3 is built from 13 residues. In DNA, the CDR3 is TGTGCCAGCAGCTTTGCTAGCACAGATACGCAGTATTTT. Translation: CASSFASTDTQYF.

The table lists this clonotype with many counts. The V gene is TRBV12-3 or TRBV12-4, the J gene TRBJ1-1; unclear D gene. This CDR3 is 13 amino acids long. Trimming stripped 5 bases from V and 1 base from J, with 8 bases between. The CDR3 DNA reads TGTGCCAGCAGTGCAGTGGAGAACACTGAAGCTTTCTTT. It specifies CASSAVENTEAFF.

This clonotype was seen many times. V usage is TRBV14 and J usage is TRBJ1-1, with D hard to call. The CDR3 has 13 residues. Trimming removed 0 bases at V and 5 bases at J, with 7 bases between. Germline V gene data show CDR1 as SGHDN and CDR2 as FVKESK. CDR3 amino acids: CASSQDWVTEAFF. CDR3 nucleotide sequence: TGTGCCAGCAGCCAAGATTGGGTAACTGAAGCTTTCTTT. The full variable domain, rest sourced from reference TRBV14 and TRBJ1-1, is EAGVTQFPSHSVIEKGQTVTLRCDPISGHDNLYWYRRVMGKEIKFLLHFVKESKQDESGMPNNRFLAERTGGTYSTLKVQPAELEDSGVYFCASSQDWVTEAFFGQGTRLTVV.

This clonotype was recorded only once. This may be a read error: a much more frequent sequence differs by one nucleotide. The CDR3 loop reads CASSRNPQGTDGDTF. The CDR3 DNA is TGTGCCAGCAGCCGAAACCCACAGGGTACGGATGGCGACACCTTC. The chain links TRBV7-2 to TRBJ1-2; a weak D match, TRBD1 (6 bases). This CDR3 is 15 amino acids long. The germline gives CDR1 SGHTA, CDR2 FQGNSA. The full variable domain, rest sourced from reference TRBV7-2 and TRBJ1-2, is GAGVSQSPSNKVTEKGKDVELRCDPISGHTALYWYRQSLGQGLEFLIYFQGNSAPDKSGLPSDRFSAERTGGSVSTLTIQRTQQEDSAVYLCASSRNPQGTDGDTFGSGTRLTVV.

The chain combines TRBV5-1 with TRBJ2-3; 7 positions agree with TRBD2. Germline trimming cut 0 bases from V and 6 bases from J; bases unmatched to any gene: 10. CDR1 is SGHRS and CDR2 is YFSETQ in the germline V gene. The CDR3 covers 16 residues. The CDR3 DNA follows: TGCGCCAGCAGCTTGGGCCTAGCGGCAACGGTGGATACGCAGTATTTT. Protein product: CASSLGLAATVDTQYF.

This clonotype was counted only a few times. The genes are TRBV7-8 and TRBJ2-7; D is perhaps TRBD1 or TRBD2 (5 bases each). The ends were cut back, 4 bases at V and 0 bases at J, with 13 bases in the middle. Germline values: CDR1 SGHVS, CDR2 FQNEAQ. This CDR3 has 15 residues. The CDR3 nucleotides read TGTGCCAGCAGCTCACAGGTTGGGAGCTCCTACGAGCAGTACTTC. Residues: CASSSQVGSSYEQYF.

At least ten counts were recorded for this clonotype. This chain connects TRBV19 to TRBJ2-1; D might be TRBD1 or TRBD2, each matching 5 bases. This CDR3 has 17 residues. Trimming left V 3 bases short and J 4 bases short, with 19 bases between. The germline V gene encodes CDR1 LNHDA and CDR2 SQIVND (reference sequence). This CDR3 is CASSMGVRRNSYNEQFF. The CDR3 DNA is TGTGCCAGTAGTATGGGGGTCAGGAGGAATTCTTACAATGAGCAGTTCTTC. Together with reference TRBV19 and TRBJ2-1, the CDR3 gives the full variable domain: DGGITQSPKYLFRKEGQNVTLSCEQNLNHDAMYWYRQDPGQGLRLIYYSQIVNDFQKGDIAEGYSVSREKKESFPLTVTSAQKNPTAFYLCASSMGVRRNSYNEQFFGPGTRLTVL.

A few counts support this clonotype. The chain recombines TRBV6-5 with TRBJ1-6, with D possibly matching TRBD1 (5 bases). Between the trimmed V and J ends, which lost 2 bases and 10 bases, there was a span of 18 bases. The CDR3 runs 16 residues. Germline CDR1 MNHEY, CDR2 SVGAGI. In DNA, the CDR3 is TGTGCCAGCAGTTACGGGGAAGGGGCGAAAGGGTCACCCCTCCACTTT. Amino acids: CASSYGEGAKGSPLHF.

The CDR3: CSVRTSGTYEQYF. The DNA of the CDR3 is TGCAGCGTCCGGACTAGCGGGACATACGAGCAGTACTTC. The rearrangement uses TRBV29-1 and TRBJ2-7; 12 bases are a match to TRBD2. Unmatched junction bases numbered 4, after V lost 6 bases and J lost 4 bases. The germline gives CDR1 SQVTM, CDR2 ANQGSEA. CDR3 length equals 13 residues.

A few counts support this clonotype. This sequence joins TRBV18 and TRBJ2-1, with TRBD1 matching over 7 bases. The CDR3 spans 15 residues. Germline V gives CDR1 KGHSH, CDR2 LQKENI. V lost 3 bases, J lost 1 base, and 3 bases stayed unmatched. CDR3 protein: CASSPDRASYNEQFF. The CDR3 nucleotides read TGTGCCAGCTCACCTGACAGGGCTTCCTACAATGAGCAGTTCTTC.

This clonotype was detected ten times or more. The V and J genes are TRBV12-5 and TRBJ2-7, with 8 nucleotides matching TRBD1. Germline CDR1 LGHNT, CDR2 FRNRAP. V was clipped by 1 base and J by 6 bases; unmatched bases: 5. The length of the CDR3 is 14 residues. The CDR3 spells CASGLGTGFAEQYF. CDR3 coding DNA: TGTGCTAGTGGTTTGGGGACAGGGTTTGCCGAGCAGTACTTC. The full variable domain, completed using reference TRBV12-5 and TRBJ2-7, is DARVTQTPRHKVTEMGQEVTMRCQPILGHNTVFWYRQTMMQGLELLAYFRNRAPLDDSGMPKDRFSAEMPDATLATLKIQPSEPRDSAVYFCASGLGTGFAEQYFGPGTRLTVT.

The sample holds many counts of this clonotype. V is TRBV5-6 and J is TRBJ1-1; no definite D call. This CDR3 comprises 12 residues. The V end was cut by 0 bases, the J end by 3 bases, with 3 bases between. Per germline, CDR1 SGHDT and CDR2 YYEEEE. The CDR3 spells CASSLGYTEAFF. The CDR3 DNA reads as TGTGCCAGCAGCTTGGGCTACACTGAAGCTTTCTTT. The entire variable domain, with the rest obtained from reference TRBV5-6 and TRBJ1-1, is as follows: DAGVTQSPTHLIKTRGQQVTLRCSPKSGHDTVSWYQQALGQGPQFIFQYYEEEERQRGNFPDRFSGHQFPNYSSELNVNALLLGDSALYLCASSLGYTEAFFGQGTRLTVV.

This rearrangement joins TRBV6-4 to TRBJ2-7, with D hard to call. The CDR3 extends over 11 amino acids. Germline-derived CDR1 and CDR2 are MRHNA and SNTAGT. CDR3 sequence: CSKQFSYEQYF. CDR3 DNA: TGTAGTAAACAATTTTCCTACGAGCAGTACTTC.

This clonotype occurred many times. The chain links TRBV24-1 to TRBJ1-5; D unresolved. Between the trimmed V and J ends, which lost 8 bases and 0 bases, there was a span of 10 bases. CDR1 KGHDR and CDR2 SFDVKD come from the germline V gene. CDR3 size: 14 residues. The CDR3 protein is CATNGDNSNQPQHF. The CDR3, as DNA: TGTGCCACCAATGGAGACAATAGCAATCAGCCCCAGCATTTT.

Ten or more counts support this clonotype. The rearrangement joins TRBV11-3 to TRBJ2-1, with 7 bases identical to TRBD1. V lost 2 bases and J lost 2; bases outside the gene matches: 3. Germline values: CDR1 SGHNT, CDR2 YENEEA. This CDR3 is 15 amino acids long. The DNA of the CDR3 is TGTGCCAGCAGCTTACGGGACAGCACCTACAATGAGCAGTTCTTC. This encodes CASSLRDSTYNEQFF.

To note about this clonotype: A read error may be the cause here, since a much bigger clone is one base away. The V call is TRBV7-2, the J call TRBJ2-7, with 8 bases that match TRBD1. The CDR3 has 15 residues. Unmatched junction bases numbered 7, after V lost 5 bases and J lost 1 base. The germline gives CDR1 SGHTA, CDR2 FQGNSA. CDR3 region: CASSSRTGRSYEQYF. CDR3 DNA sequence: TGTGCCAGCAGCAGCCGGACAGGGAGGTCCTACGAGCAGTACTTC.

This clonotype turned up a few times. The chain carries TRBV7-2 and TRBJ2-1, with TRBD2 matching over 9 bases. The CDR3 runs to 15 residues. The V gene's germline CDR1 is SGHTA and CDR2 FQGNSA. Trimming removed 4 bases from V and 4 bases from J; junction bases left unmatched: 5. The CDR3 region has the DNA TGTGCCAGCAGCTCCGGGACTAGCTTTTACAATGAGCAGTTCTTC. This encodes CASSSGTSFYNEQFF.

This clonotype was seen many times. The chain joins TRBV2 to TRBJ1-1; 7 nucleotides match TRBD1. Trimming took 7 bases from V and 5 from J; bases not matched to a gene: 10. There are 14 residues in the CDR3. In germline, CDR1 is SNHLY, CDR2 FYNNEI. This chain's CDR3 is CASMRQGMGTEAFF. For the CDR3, the DNA is TGTGCCAGCATGCGACAGGGTATGGGAACTGAAGCTTTCTTT.

This clonotype was counted at least ten times. The gene calls are TRBV28 and TRBJ1-2; D remains unclear. There are 14 residues in the CDR3. CDR1 and CDR2 from the germline V gene are MDHEN and SYDVKM. V gave up 8 bases and J gave up 6 bases, with 19 bases separating them. CDR3 sequence reads: CASESPSGINGYTF. The CDR3 bases are TGTGCCAGCGAATCCCCTTCGGGGATTAATGGCTACACCTTC.

This clonotype was seen just once. The chain uses TRBV27 and TRBJ2-1, with 8 nucleotides matching TRBD2. Germline V gene sequence: CDR1 MNHEY, CDR2 SMNVEV (reference sequence). This CDR3 has 19 residues. Germline trimming cut 5 bases from V and 1 base from J; bases unmatched to any gene: 16. The CDR3 protein is CASSLHVRTGGRSYNEQFF. The DNA for the CDR3 is TGTGCCAGCAGTCTCCATGTTCGGACGGGAGGGAGATCCTACAATGAGCAGTTCTTC.

The V call is TRBV24-1, the J call TRBJ2-7; D ambiguous. The germline CDR1 and CDR2 sequences are KGHDR and SFDVKD. The germline V and J ends were trimmed by 3 bases and 5 bases, with 16 bases remaining between them. The CDR3 is 15 amino acids. The CDR3 loop is CATSDPGLGQNEQYF. The CDR3, as DNA: TGTGCCACCAGTGATCCTGGCTTAGGCCAGAACGAGCAGTACTTC.

This clonotype was picked up a small number of times. The gene calls are TRBV24-1 and TRBJ2-1, with D perhaps TRBD2 (6 bases). This CDR3 contains 15 residues. The V and J ends lost 3 bases and 9 bases respectively, with 17 bases between them. Germline V lookup: CDR1 KGHDR, CDR2 SFDVKD. This CDR3 reads CATSDTTTSLGEQFF. The CDR3, as DNA: TGTGCCACCAGTGATACGACCACTAGCCTCGGTGAGCAGTTCTTC.

This sequence joins TRBV3-1 and TRBJ1-1; a weak D match, TRBD1 (6 bases). CDR3 length equals 15 residues. Germline-derived CDR1 and CDR2 are LGHDT and YNNKEL (reference sequence). V dropped 2 bases and J dropped 5 bases, with 15 bases sitting between them. DNA for the CDR3: TGTGCCAGCAGCCAACCGGGTTTGGGACAAACTGAAGCTTTCTTT. It translates to CASSQPGLGQTEAFF.

This clonotype was seen ten or more times. The chain uses TRBV3-1 and TRBJ1-1; D is possibly TRBD1 (5 bases). V gave up 3 bases and J gave up 3 bases, with 8 bases separating them. The CDR3 is made up of 13 amino acids. Germline-derived CDR1 and CDR2 are LGHDT and YNNKEL (reference sequence). The CDR3 region has the DNA TGTGCCAGCAGCCAGACCAGGGACACTGAAGCTTTCTTT. Encoded protein: CASSQTRDTEAFF.

The sample holds many counts of this clonotype. The V and J genes are TRBV29-1 and TRBJ2-2; the D gene is possibly TRBD2 (6 bases). Germline V lookup: CDR1 SQVTM, CDR2 ANQGSEA. This CDR3 is built from 12 residues. The V end lost 5 bases, the J end lost 7 bases, and 11 bases lay between the germline ends. Written as DNA, the CDR3 is TGCAGCGTTACCCCCGGGGGCGGGGAGCTGTTTTTT. Translating gives CSVTPGGGELFF.

This chain joins TRBV20-1 and TRBJ2-4; D gene ambiguous. In germline, CDR1 is DFQATT, CDR2 SNEGSKA (reference sequence). CDR3 length equals 10 residues. The CDR3 reads CRPAKNIQYF. The CDR3 coding sequence is TGCAGGCCGGCCAAAAACATTCAGTACTTC.

A few counts support this clonotype. This rearrangement joins TRBV7-3 to TRBJ2-1; D may correspond to TRBD1 or TRBD2 (5 bases each). CDR1 and CDR2 from the germline V gene are SGHTA and FQGTGA. The CDR3 covers 13 residues. V lost 5 bases and J 8 bases, leaving 13 bases between the germline ends. Written as DNA, the CDR3 is TGTGCCAGCAGCCAACGGGACGTACATGAGCAGTTCTTC. Amino acids: CASSQRDVHEQFF. Combining the CDR3 with reference TRBV7-3 and TRBJ2-1 gives the whole variable domain GAGVSQTPSNKVTEKGKYVELRCDPISGHTALYWYRQSLGQGPEFLIYFQGTGAADDSGLPNDRFFAVRPEGSVSTLKIQRTERGDSAVYLCASSQRDVHEQFFGPGTRLTVL.

This clonotype was seen more than once but under ten times. The rearrangement joins TRBV29-1 to TRBJ2-1; 8 bases are a match to TRBD1. The germline gives CDR1 SQVTM, CDR2 ANQGSEA. Germline trimming cut 0 bases from V and 9 bases from J; bases unmatched to any gene: 7. CDR3 size: 14 residues. The CDR3 protein is CSVEDWRTGLEQFF. CDR3 bases: TGCAGCGTTGAAGATTGGCGGACAGGGCTTGAGCAGTTCTTC.

This clonotype occurred a few times. The rearrangement links TRBV5-1 to TRBJ2-2; D not certain. The CDR3 sequence is 14 residues long. Trimming removed 4 bases from V and 1 base from J, with 8 bases in between. Germline V gene sequence: CDR1 SGHRS, CDR2 YFSETQ. The CDR3 spells CASSPVMNTGELFF. CDR3 DNA sequence: TGCGCCAGCAGCCCGGTTATGAACACCGGGGAGCTGTTTTTT.